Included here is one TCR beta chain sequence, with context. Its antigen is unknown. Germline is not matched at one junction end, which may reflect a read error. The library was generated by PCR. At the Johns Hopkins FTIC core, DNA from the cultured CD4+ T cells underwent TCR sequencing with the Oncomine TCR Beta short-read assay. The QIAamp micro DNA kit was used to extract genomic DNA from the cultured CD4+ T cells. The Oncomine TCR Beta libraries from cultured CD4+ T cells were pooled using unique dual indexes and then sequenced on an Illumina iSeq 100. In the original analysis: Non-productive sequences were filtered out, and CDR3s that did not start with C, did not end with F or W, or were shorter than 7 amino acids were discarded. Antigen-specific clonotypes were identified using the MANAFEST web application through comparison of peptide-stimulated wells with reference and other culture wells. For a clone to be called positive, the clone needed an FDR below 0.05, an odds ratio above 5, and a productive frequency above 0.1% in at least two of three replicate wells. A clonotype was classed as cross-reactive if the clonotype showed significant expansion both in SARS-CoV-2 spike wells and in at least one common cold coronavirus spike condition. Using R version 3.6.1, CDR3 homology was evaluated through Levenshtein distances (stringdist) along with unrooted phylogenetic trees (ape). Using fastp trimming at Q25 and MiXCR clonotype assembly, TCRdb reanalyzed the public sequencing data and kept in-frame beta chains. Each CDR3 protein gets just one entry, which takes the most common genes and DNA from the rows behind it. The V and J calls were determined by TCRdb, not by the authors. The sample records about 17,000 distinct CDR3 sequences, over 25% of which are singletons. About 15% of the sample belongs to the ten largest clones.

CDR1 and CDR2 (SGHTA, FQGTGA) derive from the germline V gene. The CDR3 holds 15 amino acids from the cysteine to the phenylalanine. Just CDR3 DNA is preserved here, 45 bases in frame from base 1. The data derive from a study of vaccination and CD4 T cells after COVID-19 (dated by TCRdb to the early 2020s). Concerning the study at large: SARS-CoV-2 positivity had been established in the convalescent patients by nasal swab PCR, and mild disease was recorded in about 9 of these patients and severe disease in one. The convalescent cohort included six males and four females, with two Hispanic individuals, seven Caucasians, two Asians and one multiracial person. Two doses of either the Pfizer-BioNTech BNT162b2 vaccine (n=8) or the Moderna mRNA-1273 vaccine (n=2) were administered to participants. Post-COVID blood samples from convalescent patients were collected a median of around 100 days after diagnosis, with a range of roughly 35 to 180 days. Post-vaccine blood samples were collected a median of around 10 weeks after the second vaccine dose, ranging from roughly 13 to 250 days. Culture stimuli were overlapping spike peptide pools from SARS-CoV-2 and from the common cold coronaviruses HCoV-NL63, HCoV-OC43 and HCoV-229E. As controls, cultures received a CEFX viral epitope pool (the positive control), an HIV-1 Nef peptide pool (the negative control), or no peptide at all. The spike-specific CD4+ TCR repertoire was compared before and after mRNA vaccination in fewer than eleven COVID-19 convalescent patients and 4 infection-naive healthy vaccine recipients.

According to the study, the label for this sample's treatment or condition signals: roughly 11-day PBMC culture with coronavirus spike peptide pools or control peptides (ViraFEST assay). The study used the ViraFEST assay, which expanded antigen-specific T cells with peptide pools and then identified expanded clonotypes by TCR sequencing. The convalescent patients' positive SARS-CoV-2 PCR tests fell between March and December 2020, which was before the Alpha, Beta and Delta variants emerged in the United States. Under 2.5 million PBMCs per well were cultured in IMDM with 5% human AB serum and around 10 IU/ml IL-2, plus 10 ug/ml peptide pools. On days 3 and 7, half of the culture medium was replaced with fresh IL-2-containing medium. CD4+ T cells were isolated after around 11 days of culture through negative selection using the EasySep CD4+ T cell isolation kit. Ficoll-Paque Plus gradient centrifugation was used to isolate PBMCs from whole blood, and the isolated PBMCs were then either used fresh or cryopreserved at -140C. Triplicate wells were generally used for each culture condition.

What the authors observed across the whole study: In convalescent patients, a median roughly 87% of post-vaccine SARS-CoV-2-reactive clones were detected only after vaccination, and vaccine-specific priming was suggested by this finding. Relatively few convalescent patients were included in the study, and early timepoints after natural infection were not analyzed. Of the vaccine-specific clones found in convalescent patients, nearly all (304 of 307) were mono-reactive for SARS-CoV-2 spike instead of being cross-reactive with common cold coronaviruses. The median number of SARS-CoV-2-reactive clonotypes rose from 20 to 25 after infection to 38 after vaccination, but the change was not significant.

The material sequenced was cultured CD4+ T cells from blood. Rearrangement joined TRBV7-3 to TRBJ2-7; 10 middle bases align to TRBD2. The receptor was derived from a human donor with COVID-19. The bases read TGTGCCAACAGCAAAAGCGGGGGGGCTTTGGACGAGCAGTACTTC. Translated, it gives CANSKSGGALDEQYF.